This T cell receptor beta chain derives from a study of OX40 agonist ivuxolimab in advanced cancers. Study details: Every 2 weeks, patients got intravenous ivuxolimab at one of six dose levels (0.01-10 mg/kg). The study, taken as a whole, reports: Among the lowest peripheral clonal expansion occurred in 0.1-3.0 mg/kg partial responders. Which antigen the expanded peripheral T cells recognized is unknown.

Concerning this clone itself: As yet, its antigen is unknown.

TCRdb's copy holds only in-frame clones and misses some; the assay was immunoSEQ multiplex PCR. The sample includes tens of thousands of clones, 86% of them seen just once. V trimming: 3 bases; J trimming: 5 bases; junction bases outside the gene matches: 5. The CDR3 is made up of 15 amino acids. Germline V gene lookup returns CDR1 GTSNPN and CDR2 SVGIG (reference sequence). This clonotype originated in an adult with an advanced solid tumor such as melanoma, head and neck, liver or kidney cancer. V and J are TRBV30 and TRBJ2-2; 11 bases match TRBD1. The material was CD4+ or CD8+ T cells sorted from blood, obtained in a trial of the OX40 agonist ivuxolimab. CDR3 loop: CAWSPGTGGTGELFF. In DNA, the CDR3 is TGTGCCTGGAGCCCGGGGACAGGGGGGACCGGGGAGCTGTTTTTT.